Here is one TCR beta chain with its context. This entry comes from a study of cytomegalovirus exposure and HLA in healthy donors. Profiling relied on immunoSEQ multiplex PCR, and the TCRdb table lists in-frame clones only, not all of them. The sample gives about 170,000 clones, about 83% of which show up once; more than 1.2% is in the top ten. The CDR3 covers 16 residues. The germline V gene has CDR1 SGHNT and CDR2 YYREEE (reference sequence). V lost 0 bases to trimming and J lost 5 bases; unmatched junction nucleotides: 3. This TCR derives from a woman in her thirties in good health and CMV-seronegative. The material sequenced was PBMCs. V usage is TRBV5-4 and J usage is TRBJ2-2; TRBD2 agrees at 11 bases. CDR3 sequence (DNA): TGTGCCAGCAGCTTGGTAGCGGGGGGGCCTACCGGGGAGCTGTTTTTT. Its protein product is CASSLVAGGPTGELFF. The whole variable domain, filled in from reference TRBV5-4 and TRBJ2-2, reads ETGVTQSPTHLIKTRGQQVTLRCSSQSGHNTVSWYQQALGQGPQFIFQYYREEENGRGNFPPRFSGLQFPNYSSELNVNALELDDSALYLCASSLVAGGPTGELFFGEGSRLTVL.